This T cell receptor (beta chain) is drawn from a study of blood T cells in healthy people across ages. Study results and caveats: Both higher diversity and more naive CD4+ cells marked long-lived donors when set against aged donors. In older individuals, TCR beta diversity per million T cells was lower, falling roughly linearly with age.

Peripheral blood was drawn, around 9.4 milliliters per donor. Through a sample-barcoded 5' primer and a J-beta primer mix, a second PCR was run for about 6 to 11 cycles. Paired-end reads containing CDR3 totaled no fewer than 2.5 million for each sample. TCRdb analysed the 5' RACE reads with MiXCR anew, one entry per CDR3 protein. The repertoire holds over 700,000 distinct CDR3 sequences, about 53% seen once, with about 38% in the top ten. Notes on this clonotype: The antigen is unknown.

The CDR3 runs 17 residues. Germline V gives CDR1 SGHRS, CDR2 YFSETQ. V lost 0 bases and J 0 bases, leaving 12 bases between the germline ends. This clonotype originated in an older man in good health. The chain links TRBV5-1 to TRBJ1-4, with D perhaps matching TRBD1 (5 bases). Sequenced material: blood. The chain's CDR3 is CASSLGQIPATNEKLFF. The DNA for the CDR3 is TGCGCCAGCAGCTTGGGACAGATCCCTGCAACTAATGAAAAACTGTTTTTT. The entire variable domain, with the rest obtained from reference TRBV5-1 and TRBJ1-4, is as follows: KAGVTQTPRYLIKTRGQQVTLSCSPISGHRSVSWYQQTPGQGLQFLFEYFSETQRNKGNFPGRFSGRQFSNSRSEMNVSTLELGDSALYLCASSLGQIPATNEKLFFGSGTQLSVL.